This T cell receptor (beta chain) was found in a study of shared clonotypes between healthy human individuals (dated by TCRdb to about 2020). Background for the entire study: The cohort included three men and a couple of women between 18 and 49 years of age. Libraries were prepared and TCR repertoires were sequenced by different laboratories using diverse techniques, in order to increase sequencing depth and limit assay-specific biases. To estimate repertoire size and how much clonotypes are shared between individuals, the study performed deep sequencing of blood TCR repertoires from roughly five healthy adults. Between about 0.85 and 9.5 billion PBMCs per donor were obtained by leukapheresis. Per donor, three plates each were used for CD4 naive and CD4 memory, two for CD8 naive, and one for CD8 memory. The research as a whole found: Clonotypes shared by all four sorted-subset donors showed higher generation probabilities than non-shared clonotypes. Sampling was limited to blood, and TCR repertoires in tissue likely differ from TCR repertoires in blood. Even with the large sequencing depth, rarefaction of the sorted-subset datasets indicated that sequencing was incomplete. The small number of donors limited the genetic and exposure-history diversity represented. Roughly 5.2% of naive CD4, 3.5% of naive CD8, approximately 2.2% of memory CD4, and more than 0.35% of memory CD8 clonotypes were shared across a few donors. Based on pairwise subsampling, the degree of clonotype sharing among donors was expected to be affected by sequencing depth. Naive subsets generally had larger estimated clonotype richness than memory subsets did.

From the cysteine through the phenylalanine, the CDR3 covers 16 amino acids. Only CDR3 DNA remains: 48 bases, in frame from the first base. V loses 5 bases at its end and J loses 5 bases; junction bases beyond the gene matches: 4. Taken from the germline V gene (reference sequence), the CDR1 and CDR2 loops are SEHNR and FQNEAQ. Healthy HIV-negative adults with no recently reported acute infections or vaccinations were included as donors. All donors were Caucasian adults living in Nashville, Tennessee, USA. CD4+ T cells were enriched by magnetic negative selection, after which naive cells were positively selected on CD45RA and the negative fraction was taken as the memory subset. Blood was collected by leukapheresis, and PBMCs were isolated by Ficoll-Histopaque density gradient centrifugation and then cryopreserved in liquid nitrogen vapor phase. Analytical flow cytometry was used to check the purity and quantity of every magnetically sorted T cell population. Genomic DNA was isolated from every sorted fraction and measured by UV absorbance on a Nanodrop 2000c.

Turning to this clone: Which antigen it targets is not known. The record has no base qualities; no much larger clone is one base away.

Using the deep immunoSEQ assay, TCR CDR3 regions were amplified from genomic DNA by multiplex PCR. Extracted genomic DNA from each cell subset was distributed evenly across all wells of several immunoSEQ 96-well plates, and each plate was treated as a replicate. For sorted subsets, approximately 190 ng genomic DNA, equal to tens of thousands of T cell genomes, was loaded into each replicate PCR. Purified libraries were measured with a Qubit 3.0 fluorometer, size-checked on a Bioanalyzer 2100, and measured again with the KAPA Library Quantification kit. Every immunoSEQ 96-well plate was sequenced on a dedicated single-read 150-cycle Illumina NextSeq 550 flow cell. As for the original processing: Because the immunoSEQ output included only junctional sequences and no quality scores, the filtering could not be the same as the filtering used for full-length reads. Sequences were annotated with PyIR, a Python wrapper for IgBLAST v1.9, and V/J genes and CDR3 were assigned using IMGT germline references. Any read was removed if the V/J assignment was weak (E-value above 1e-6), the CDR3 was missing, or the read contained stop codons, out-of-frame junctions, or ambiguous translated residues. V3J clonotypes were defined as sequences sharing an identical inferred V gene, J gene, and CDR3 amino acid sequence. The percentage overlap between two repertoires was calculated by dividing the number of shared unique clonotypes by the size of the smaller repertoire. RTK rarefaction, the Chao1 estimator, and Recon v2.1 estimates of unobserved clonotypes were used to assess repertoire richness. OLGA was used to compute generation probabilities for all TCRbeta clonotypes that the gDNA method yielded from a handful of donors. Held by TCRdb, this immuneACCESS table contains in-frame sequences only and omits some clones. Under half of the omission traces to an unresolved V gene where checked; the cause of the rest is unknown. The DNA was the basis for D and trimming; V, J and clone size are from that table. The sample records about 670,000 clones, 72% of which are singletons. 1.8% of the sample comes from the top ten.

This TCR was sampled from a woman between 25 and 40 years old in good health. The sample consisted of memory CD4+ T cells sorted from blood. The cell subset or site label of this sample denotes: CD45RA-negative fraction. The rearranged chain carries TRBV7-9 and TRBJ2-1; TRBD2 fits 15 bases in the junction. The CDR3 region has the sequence CASSRTSGRGDNEQFF. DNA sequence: TGTGCCAGCAGCCGGACTAGCGGGAGGGGGGACAATGAGCAGTTCTTC.